The next 21 T cell receptor beta chains were all read from a single sample in a study of cytomegalovirus exposure and HLA in healthy donors (dated by TCRdb to about 2017). The library was prepared using the immunoSEQ multiplex PCR assay. A mixture of 60 forward primers for TCR Vbeta segments and 13 reverse primers for TCR Jbeta segments was used in the multiplex PCR. TCRdb limited this immuneACCESS table to in-frame rearrangements with V and J called. A share of clones is missing; checked studies link under half to unresolved V genes, and the rest is unexplained. The sample records approximately 160,000 clones, 76% of which are singletons. Jointly, the top ten make up about 0.8% of the sample. The specimen sequenced was PBMCs. These receptor sequences come from a female donor in good health and CMV-seronegative.

This chain uses TRBV15 with TRBJ2-2; tentatively, D is TRBD1 (5 bases). The germline CDR1 and CDR2 sequences are LNHNV and YYDKDF (reference sequence). Trimming pared 0 bases from V and 4 bases from J, leaving 9 bases between. This CDR3 is built from 15 residues. The CDR3 DNA sequence: TGTGCCACCAGCAGAGACAGGGTATCCACCGGGGAGCTGTTTTTT. Amino acid sequence: CATSRDRVSTGELFF.

The chain is built from TRBV27 and TRBJ1-2, with D possibly TRBD1 on 6 matching bases. Looked up from germline, CDR1 is MNHEY and CDR2 is SMNVEV (reference sequence). There are 17 residues in the CDR3. The germline V and J ends were trimmed by 2 bases and 4 bases, with 20 bases remaining between them. CDR3 sequence reads: CASSLRGAGAQFYGYTF. CDR3 coding DNA: TGTGCCAGCAGTTTACGGGGGGCAGGGGCCCAATTCTATGGCTACACCTTC.

V and J are TRBV29-1 and TRBJ2-7, with D unresolved. The CDR3 runs to 12 residues. Per the germline V gene, CDR1 is SQVTM and CDR2 is ANQGSEA. V gave up 6 bases and J gave up 3 bases, with 12 bases separating them. The CDR3 DNA reads TGCAGCGTGCAGCAGGTGAACTACGAGCAGTACTTC. This sequence encodes CSVQQVNYEQYF.

The chain joins TRBV7-9 to TRBJ2-5; TRBD2 aligns across 8 bases. From germline, CDR1 is SEHNR and CDR2 FQNEAQ (reference sequence). The CDR3 runs to 14 residues. V shed 6 bases and J 1 base; nucleotides not matched to a gene: 4. In nucleotides, the CDR3 is TGTGCCAGCAGAGGGACTAGTTTCCAAGAGACCCAGTACTTC. It encodes CASRGTSFQETQYF.

This chain joins TRBV28 and TRBJ1-1; D uncertain. V gave up 6 bases and J gave up 7 bases, with 15 bases separating them. The CDR3 has 13 amino acids. Germline V gives CDR1 MDHEN, CDR2 SYDVKM. The CDR3 loop is CASSLNARLEAFF. The CDR3 DNA reads TGTGCCAGCAGCCTAAACGCCAGACTTGAAGCTTTCTTT.

The chain is built from TRBV7-9 and TRBJ1-1, with TRBD1 identical over 7 bases. Germline CDR1 reads SEHNR; CDR2 reads FQNEAQ (reference sequence). The CDR3 runs to 16 residues. Unmatched junction bases numbered 12, after V lost 1 base and J lost 7 bases. CDR3 sequence: CASSLVGGGQGIEAFF. In nucleotides, the CDR3 is TGTGCCAGCAGCTTAGTAGGAGGGGGCCAGGGGATTGAAGCTTTCTTT.

The CDR3 loop reads CASSLVGQGAGEQYF. For the CDR3, the DNA is TGTGCCAGCAGCTTGGTCGGACAGGGGGCGGGAGAGCAGTACTTC. V is TRBV5-6 and J is TRBJ2-7, with 11 bases identical to TRBD1. Germline assignment: CDR1 SGHDT and CDR2 YYEEEE. V shed 0 bases, J shed 7 bases, and the junction held 6 bases outside the gene matches. This CDR3 has 15 amino acids.

The chain combines TRBV7-8 with TRBJ1-1; 7 positions agree with TRBD1. The length of the CDR3 is 15 residues. After removal of 4 bases from V and 3 bases from J, the junction contained 8 bases not matched to a gene. Germline V lookup: CDR1 SGHVS, CDR2 FQNEAQ. The CDR3 is CASSSTDRVHTEAFF. The CDR3 bases are TGTGCCAGCAGCTCGACTGACAGGGTTCACACTGAAGCTTTCTTT.

This chain links TRBV5-6 with TRBJ1-4; 7 nucleotides align to TRBD1. Germline CDR1 reads SGHDT; CDR2 reads YYEEEE. V lost 3 bases and J lost 1; bases outside the gene matches: 0. The CDR3 covers 14 residues. The DNA of the CDR3 is TGTGCCAGCAGCTACAGGGGAACTAATGAAAAACTGTTTTTT. Protein product: CASSYRGTNEKLFF.

This chain joins TRBV15 and TRBJ2-1; D call uncertain. This CDR3 has 15 amino acids. Looked up from germline, CDR1 is LNHNV and CDR2 is YYDKDF (reference sequence). With 0 bases removed from V and 5 bases from J, the gap between germline ends came to 11 bases. The CDR3 is CATSRDIRLNNEQFF. Written as DNA, the CDR3 is TGTGCCACCAGCAGAGATATTAGACTGAACAATGAGCAGTTCTTC.

The V and J genes are TRBV4-1 and TRBJ2-7; tentative D call: TRBD2 (5 bases). Trimming took off 0 bases at V and 6 bases at J, with 15 bases between the two ends. This CDR3 contains 15 residues. Germline CDR1 reads MGHRA; CDR2 reads YSYEKL. CDR3 amino acids: CASSQDEGRGIEQYF. The CDR3 DNA reads as TGCGCCAGCAGCCAAGATGAGGGTCGAGGGATCGAGCAGTACTTC.

This clone came up a few times. The gene calls are TRBV5-8 and TRBJ2-2; a possible D gene is TRBD1 (5 bases). The CDR3 is 15 residues long. In germline, CDR1 is SGHTS, CDR2 YDEGEE. The V and J ends lost 4 bases and 3 bases respectively, with 13 bases between them. Here the CDR3 reads CASSPGRVYTGELFF. The CDR3 nucleotides read TGTGCCAGCAGCCCCGGCAGGGTTTACACCGGGGAGCTGTTTTTT.

Only a few counts were recorded for this clone. The CDR3 nucleotides read TGCGCCAGCAGCCCTGGACAGGGGGCTCTAAATGAGCAGTTCTTC. Translation gives CASSPGQGALNEQFF. This chain joins TRBV5-1 and TRBJ2-1; TRBD1 aligns across 11 bases. V lost 4 bases to trimming and J lost 7 bases; unmatched junction nucleotides: 7. The germline V gene has CDR1 SGHRS and CDR2 YFSETQ. The CDR3 has 15 residues.

This sequence joins TRBV27 and TRBJ2-7; possible D gene TRBD2, 7 bases. Germline V gene lookup returns CDR1 MNHEY and CDR2 SMNVEV (reference sequence). The length of the CDR3 is 13 residues. The V gene lost 8 bases and the J gene lost 1 base, with 12 bases spanning the gap. CDR3 nucleotide sequence: TGTGCCAGCGGGGGAGGGGGGTCCTACGAGCAGTACTTC. It specifies CASGGGGSYEQYF.

The chain employs TRBV27 and TRBJ1-2, with D perhaps matching TRBD1 (6 bases). CDR1 is MNHEY, CDR2 SMNVEV, per germline (reference sequence). Trimming stripped 5 bases from V and 2 bases from J, with 15 bases between. The CDR3 extends over 15 amino acids. The CDR3 spells CASSNRELGNYGYTF. For the CDR3, the DNA is TGTGCCAGCAGTAACAGGGAACTGGGGAACTATGGCTACACCTTC.

This chain connects TRBV7-9 to TRBJ2-5, with 7 positions matching TRBD2. The DNA end lines up better with TRBJ2-7; the J call may be wrong. Germline V gene data show CDR1 as SEHNR and CDR2 as FQNEAQ (reference sequence). The CDR3 covers 15 residues. DNA for the CDR3: TGTGCCAGCGGCATCGTCACTGGGGGGGTGAACGAGCAGTACTTC. Translated: CASGIVTGGVNEQYF.

The chain has TRBV18 and TRBJ2-7, with 9 bases fitting TRBD1. This CDR3 has 16 residues. In germline, CDR1 is KGHSH, CDR2 LQKENI. Losses at the gene ends were 5 bases for V and 2 bases for J; bases not matched to a gene: 10. The CDR3 DNA is TGTGCCAGCTCAGCGTCCGGGACAGGGAAAACCTACGAGCAGTACTTC. Amino acid sequence: CASSASGTGKTYEQYF.

The CDR3, as DNA: TGTGCCAGCTCAACTCCCGGGACAGGGACTGGTCCCTATGGCTACACCTTC. Its translation is CASSTPGTGTGPYGYTF. The J gene is TRBJ1-2, the V gene TRBV18, with 9 bases matching TRBD1. V trimming: 5 bases; J trimming: 4 bases; junction bases outside the gene matches: 14. CDR3 length: 17 residues. Germline V gives CDR1 KGHSH, CDR2 LQKENI.

The chain is built from TRBV7-9 and TRBJ2-3; 7 bases agree with TRBD2. The ends lost 5 bases at V and 5 bases at J; junction bases unmatched: 13. This CDR3 has 16 residues. Germline V gene lookup returns CDR1 SEHNR and CDR2 FQNEAQ (reference sequence). The CDR3 spells CASSLQPLALIDTQYF. The CDR3 coding sequence is TGTGCCAGCAGCCTTCAACCACTAGCGTTAATAGATACGCAGTATTTT. Full variable domain (missing parts from reference TRBV7-9 and TRBJ2-3): DTGVSQNPRHKITKRGQNVTFRCDPISEHNRLYWYRQTLGQGPEFLTYFQNEAQLEKSRLLSDRFSAERPKGSFSTLEIQRTEQGDSAMYLCASSLQPLALIDTQYFGPGTRLTVL.

The sample holds a few counts of this clone. The chain uses TRBV9 and TRBJ2-3, with no clear D. Germline V gene data show CDR1 as SGDLS and CDR2 as YYNGEE. Trimming shortened V by 1 base and J by 3 bases, and 6 bases separated the two germline ends. This CDR3 has 13 residues. Written as DNA, the CDR3 is TGTGCCAGCAGCGTAAATCCGACAGATACGCAGTATTTT. Translation gives CASSVNPTDTQYF.

V and J are TRBV11-2 and TRBJ2-1; no clear D gene. Germline lookup yields CDR1 SGHAT and CDR2 FQNNGV. The CDR3 consists of 13 residues. The V gene lost 6 bases and the J gene lost 1 base, with 7 bases spanning the gap. CDR3 sequence reads: CASSSSSYNEQFF. DNA of the CDR3: TGTGCCAGCAGTTCGAGTTCCTACAATGAGCAGTTCTTC.